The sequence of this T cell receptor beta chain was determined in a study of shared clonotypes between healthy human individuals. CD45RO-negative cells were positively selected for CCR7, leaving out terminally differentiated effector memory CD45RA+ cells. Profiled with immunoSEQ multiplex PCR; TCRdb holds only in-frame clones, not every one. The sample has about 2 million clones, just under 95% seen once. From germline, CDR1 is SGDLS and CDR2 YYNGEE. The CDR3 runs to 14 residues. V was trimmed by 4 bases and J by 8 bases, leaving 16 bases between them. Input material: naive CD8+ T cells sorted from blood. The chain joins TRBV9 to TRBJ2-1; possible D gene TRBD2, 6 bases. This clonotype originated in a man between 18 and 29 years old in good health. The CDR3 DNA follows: TGTGCCAGCAGCCTCGGGACTTCCCCTCATGAGCAGTTCTTC. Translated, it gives CASSLGTSPHEQFF.